These T cell receptor beta chains were read from a single sample in a study of vaccination and CD4 T cells after COVID-19. Their cognate antigens are unknown. Each CDR3 protein gets one entry after TCRdb re-called the PCR reads with MiXCR. The repertoire holds about 16,000 distinct CDR3 sequences, around 53% seen once, with more than 3% in the top ten. Sequencing used CD4+ T cells from blood, cultured in vitro, obtained before SARS-CoV-2 vaccination. These receptors were collected from a human donor who had recovered from COVID-19. CDR3s include the opening cysteine and the closing phenylalanine or tryptophan. A D gene is named only where the DNA matches it firmly. The size field is filled for only some rows; it gives once, few, many or a size class.

>TRBV11-3|NA|12|TRBJ1-1|NA
CASSTARTEAFF
TGTGCCAGCTCGACAGCACGCACTGAAGCTTTCTTT
>TRBV27|few|15|TRBJ2-5|NA
CASSRSGITQETQYF
TGTGCCAGCAGTAGAAGCGGTATTACGCAAGAGACCCAGTACTTC
>TRBV11-3|few|14|TRBJ1-1|NA
CASSLAQGNTEAFF
TGTGCCAGCAGCTTAGCCCAGGGCAACACTGAAGCTTTCTTT
>TRBV28|NA|14|TRBJ1-4|NA
CASSPPGRDEKLFF
TGTGCCAGCAGCCCCCCAGGGCGCGACGAAAAACTGTTTTTT
>TRBV25-1|NA|14|TRBJ1-2|TRBD1
CASSVPGQASGYTF
TGTGCCAGCAGTGTCCCAGGACAGGCGAGCGGCTACACCTTC
>TRBV19|NA|13|TRBJ1-2|NA
CASSGDWTYGHTF
TGTGCCAGTAGTGGGGATTGGACCTATGGCCACACCTTC
>TRBV7-2|NA|14|TRBJ2-1|NA
CASSLESSYNEQFF
TGTGCCAGCAGCTTAGAGAGTAGCTACAATGAGCAGTTCTTC
>TRBV20-1|NA|15|TRBJ2-3|TRBD2
CSAWGLAGAGDTQYF
TGCAGTGCTTGGGGACTAGCGGGAGCAGGAGATACGCAGTATTTT
>TRBV11-1|NA|17|TRBJ2-7|NA
CASSLTGLTRISYEQYF
TGTGCCAGCAGCTTGACGGGACTCACAAGGATCTCCTACGAGCAGTACTTC
>TRBV6-2/TRBV6-3|NA|15|TRBJ1-1|NA
CASTRGEIMNTEAFF
TGTGCCAGCACGCGGGGGGAAATAATGAACACTGAAGCTTTCTTT
>TRBV7-8|few|16|TRBJ2-5|TRBD2
CASSRIAGGLQETQYF
TGTGCCAGCAGCCGAATAGCGGGGGGCCTTCAAGAGACCCAGTACTTC
>TRBV20-1|few|14|TRBJ1-6|NA
CSARGTRGISPLHF
TGCAGTGCTAGAGGTACCCGGGGAATTTCACCCCTCCACTTT